Each of the 7 T cell receptor beta chains below was sequenced from the same sample in a study of OX40 agonist ivuxolimab in advanced cancers. Sequencing was performed with immunoSEQ multiplex PCR; in TCRdb, only in-frame clones are kept and a portion is missing. The repertoire holds 85,000 to 120,000 clones, about nine tenths seen once, with approximately 0.52% in the top ten. The input for sequencing was CD4+ or CD8+ T cells sorted from blood, taken in a trial of the OX40 agonist ivuxolimab. Receptors were obtained from an adult with an advanced solid tumor such as melanoma, head and neck, liver or kidney cancer.

The V call is TRBV7-9, the J call TRBJ2-7; D unresolved. Trimming removed 1 base from V and 2 bases from J, with 9 bases in between. The CDR3 length is 14 residues. Germline assignment: CDR1 SEHNR and CDR2 FQNEAQ (reference sequence). CDR3 region: CASSLGEPAYEQYF. CDR3 in DNA: TGTGCCAGCAGCTTAGGTGAGCCCGCCTACGAGCAGTACTTC.

The chain joins TRBV29-1 to TRBJ2-2; no definite D call. Germline-derived CDR1 and CDR2 are SQVTM and ANQGSEA. The CDR3 is 14 residues long. Trimming took off 5 bases at V and 5 bases at J, with 15 bases between the two ends. CDR3 loop: CSVSTPPRTGELFF. The CDR3 nucleotides read TGCAGCGTTTCTACACCACCGCGGACCGGGGAGCTGTTTTTT.

As to this clone: The sample has other DNA sequences that encode this CDR3 too. The V and J genes are TRBV2 and TRBJ2-2; a possible D gene is TRBD1 (5 bases). Germline CDR1 is SNHLY and CDR2 is FYNNEI. V lost 7 bases to trimming and J lost 3 bases, with 18 bases between them. CDR3 length equals 16 residues. CDR3 nucleotides: TGTGCCAGCATAAAAGGGGCCTCCACTTACACCGGGGAGCTGTTTTTT. This encodes CASIKGASTYTGELFF. Variable domain in full (rest from reference TRBV2 and TRBJ2-2): EPEVTQTPSHQVTQMGQEVILRCVPISNHLYFYWYRQILGQKVEFLVSFYNNEISEKSEIFDDQFSVERPDGSNFTLKIRSTKLEDSAMYFCASIKGASTYTGELFFGEGSRLTVL.

The chain is built from TRBV5-1 and TRBJ2-2; D not resolved. The CDR3 is made up of 12 amino acids. Trimming removed 2 bases at V and 11 bases at J, with 10 bases between. In germline, CDR1 is SGHRS, CDR2 YFSETQ. CDR3 nucleotide sequence: TGCGCCAGCAGCTTACAGATAGGAGAGCTGTTTTTT. Translating gives CASSLQIGELFF.

This clone came up once. J is TRBJ2-7 and V is TRBV2; a possible D gene is TRBD1 (6 bases). Trimming took off 6 bases at V and 7 bases at J, with 22 bases between the two ends. The CDR3 spans 15 residues. Germline CDR1 and CDR2: SNHLY and FYNNEI. Written as DNA, the CDR3 is TGTGCCAGCAGAAACAGGGATAGCCCCTCGGGGGAGCAGTACTTC. Its protein is CASRNRDSPSGEQYF. Full variable domain (missing parts from reference TRBV2 and TRBJ2-7): EPEVTQTPSHQVTQMGQEVILRCVPISNHLYFYWYRQILGQKVEFLVSFYNNEISEKSEIFDDQFSVERPDGSNFTLKIRSTKLEDSAMYFCASRNRDSPSGEQYFGPGTRLTVT.

The V call is TRBV4-3, the J call TRBJ1-2; no definite D call. The CDR3 runs to 16 residues. Per germline, CDR1 LGHNA and CDR2 YSLEER. V lost 0 bases and J 5 bases, leaving 16 bases between the germline ends. CDR3 nucleotide sequence: TGCGCCAGCAGCCAAGATCAGTATACCGGGGTTTATGGCTACACCTTC. Encoded protein: CASSQDQYTGVYGYTF.

CDR3 region: CASSYPGFAPGNTIYF. In DNA, the CDR3 is TGTGCCAGCAGTTACCCTGGGTTCGCGCCTGGAAACACCATATATTTT. V and J are TRBV6-5 and TRBJ1-3; D uncertain. The CDR3 is made up of 16 amino acids. V shed 2 bases and J shed 2 bases, with 13 bases lying between them. In germline, CDR1 is MNHEY, CDR2 SVGAGI.